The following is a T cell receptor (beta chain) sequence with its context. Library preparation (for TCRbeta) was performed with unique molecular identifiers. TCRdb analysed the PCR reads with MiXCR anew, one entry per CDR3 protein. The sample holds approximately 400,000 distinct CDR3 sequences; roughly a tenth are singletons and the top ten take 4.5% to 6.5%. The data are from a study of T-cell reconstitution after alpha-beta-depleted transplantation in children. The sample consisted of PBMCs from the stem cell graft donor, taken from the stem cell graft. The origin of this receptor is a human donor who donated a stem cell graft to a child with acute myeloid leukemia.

CDR3 sequence: CASSDEREVTYEQYF. CDR3 bases: TGTGCCAGCAGTGATGAGAGAGAGGTAACCTACGAGCAGTACTTC. The chain uses TRBV2 and TRBJ2-7, with no clear D. The CDR3 runs to 15 residues. The V gene lost 3 bases and the J gene lost 2 bases, with 14 bases spanning the gap. CDR1 and CDR2 from the germline V gene are SNHLY and FYNNEI. The variable domain in full, with the rest retrieved from reference TRBV2 and TRBJ2-7, is EPEVTQTPSHQVTQMGQEVILRCVPISNHLYFYWYRQILGQKVEFLVSFYNNEISEKSEIFDDQFSVERPDGSNFTLKIRSTKLEDSAMYFCASSDEREVTYEQYFGPGTRLTVT.